One TCR beta chain is described in this entry. A much bigger clone sits one base away, suggesting this may be a read error. This is likely a read error, given that the CDR3 carries no conserved phenylalanine or tryptophan at its end. Patients sequenced had flow cytometry evidence of CD8+CD57+ cell expansion. This specimen belongs to a study of CD8+CD57+ T cells in acquired aplastic anemia. It was genomic DNA that served as the template for profiling TCR beta VDJ and CDR3. MiXCR, applied by TCRdb to the reads, yields one record per CDR3 protein. The table shows 160,000 or so distinct CDR3 sequences, with roughly 48% occurring only once. CDR3 size: 12 residues. Per germline, CDR1 DFQATT and CDR2 SNEGSKA (reference sequence). V was clipped by 6 bases and J by 2 bases, with 8 bases between them.

The TCR was taken from a human donor with aplastic anemia. Sequencing was carried out using sorted CD4+, CD8+, or CD8+CD57+ T cells (not recorded which) from PBMCs. The V and J genes are TRBV20-1 and TRBJ1-5; D ambiguous. The CDR3 region has the DNA TGCAGTGCCCCTGACGGCAATCAGCCCCAGCATTCT. Protein product: CSAPDGNQPQHS.